The 17 T cell receptor beta chains given below trace back to one sample, sequenced in a study of cytomegalovirus exposure and HLA in healthy donors. The PCR ran on 60 Vbeta and 13 Jbeta primers. The table came from immunoSEQ multiplex PCR; TCRdb's copy has only in-frame clones and leaves some out. The top ten hold more than 3% of the sample, which has approximately 100,000 clones, less than 80% seen once. Sequencing input: PBMCs. These receptors were collected from a woman between 40 and 55 years old in good health and CMV-seronegative.

This chain connects TRBV4-3 to TRBJ2-2; 15 bases are a match to TRBD2. The CDR3 consists of 20 residues. Germline V lookup: CDR1 LGHNA, CDR2 YSLEER. Unmatched junction bases numbered 6, after V lost 0 bases and J lost 1 base. CDR3 protein: CASSQELGLAGGLNTGELFF. In DNA form, the CDR3 reads TGCGCCAGCAGCCAAGAATTGGGACTAGCGGGAGGATTGAACACCGGGGAGCTGTTTTTT.

V usage is TRBV11-2 and J usage is TRBJ2-7; D gene unclear. Between the trimmed V and J ends, which lost 4 bases and 6 bases, there was a span of 13 bases. This CDR3 contains 13 residues. Germline V gene data show CDR1 as SGHAT and CDR2 as FQNNGV. The CDR3, as DNA: TGTGCCAGCAGCTCGTCCTCAGGCTTCGAGCAGTACTTC. Translated: CASSSSSGFEQYF.

The chain recombines TRBV28 with TRBJ2-5, with a possible D match to TRBD2 (5 bases). The germline V and J ends were trimmed by 2 bases and 7 bases, with 11 bases remaining between them. The CDR3 runs to 13 residues. CDR1 is MDHEN and CDR2 is SYDVKM in the germline V gene. DNA of the CDR3: TGTGCCAGCAGTTTAACGGTCCGGGGGACCCAGTACTTC. Its translation: CASSLTVRGTQYF.

This clone was seen once. J is TRBJ2-1 and V is TRBV7-9; D uncertain. The length of the CDR3 is 15 residues. The V end was cut by 0 bases, the J end by 2 bases, with 8 bases between. CDR1 is SEHNR and CDR2 is FQNEAQ in the germline V gene (reference sequence). The CDR3 sequence is CASSLARVTYNEQFF. The CDR3 DNA reads TGTGCCAGCAGCTTAGCGCGAGTCACCTACAATGAGCAGTTCTTC.

This clone appeared a single time. This rearrangement joins TRBV5-4 to TRBJ2-3, with TRBD2 matching 7 bases. From germline, CDR1 is SGHNT and CDR2 YYREEE (reference sequence). V dropped 0 bases and J dropped 2; count of bases not matched to a gene: 9. This CDR3 region has 17 residues. The CDR3 reads CASSLGLEGGITDTQYF. The CDR3 region has the DNA TGTGCCAGCAGCTTGGGTCTGGAGGGAGGGATCACAGATACGCAGTATTTT. The full variable domain, its missing parts supplied by reference TRBV5-4 and TRBJ2-3, is ETGVTQSPTHLIKTRGQQVTLRCSSQSGHNTVSWYQQALGQGPQFIFQYYREEENGRGNFPPRFSGLQFPNYSSELNVNALELDDSALYLCASSLGLEGGITDTQYFGPGTRLTVL.

The chain employs TRBV4-1 and TRBJ2-1; D remains unclear. The germline gives CDR1 MGHRA, CDR2 YSYEKL. This CDR3 region has 15 residues. V lost 0 bases to trimming and J lost 7 bases, with 13 bases between them. The CDR3 coding sequence is TGCGCCAGCAGCCAAGATGTGACACGAGTTAATGAGCAGTTCTTC. This codes for CASSQDVTRVNEQFF.

This clone was found a few times. The rearrangement links TRBV6-4 to TRBJ2-2; TRBD2 might be the D (6 bases). Germline loops: CDR1 MRHNA, CDR2 SNTAGT. Trimming removed 3 bases from V and 6 bases from J, with 11 bases in between. The CDR3 runs to 14 residues. CDR3 nucleotides: TGTGCCAGCAGTGAATCGGGAGAAGCCGGGGAGCTGTTTTTT. As protein: CASSESGEAGELFF.

The chain is built from TRBV10-3 and TRBJ1-1; 10 positions agree with TRBD1. The CDR3 sequence is 13 residues long. CDR1 is ENHRY, CDR2 SYGVKD, per germline. With V trimmed by 4 bases and J by 7 bases, 3 bases remained unmatched. The CDR3 protein is CAISGQGASEAFF. CDR3 bases: TGTGCCATCAGTGGACAGGGGGCGAGTGAAGCTTTCTTT.

The rearrangement links TRBV5-4 to TRBJ2-7, with TRBD1 matching over 8 bases. Germline CDR1 SGHNT, CDR2 YYREEE (reference sequence). The CDR3 is 13 residues long. V trimming: 7 bases; J trimming: 6 bases; junction bases outside the gene matches: 9. CDR3 loop: CASFSQGAGEQYF. CDR3 in DNA: TGTGCCAGCTTCAGCCAGGGGGCCGGCGAGCAGTACTTC.

This clone was seen a few times. This chain joins TRBV18 and TRBJ2-7; 10 bases match TRBD2. This CDR3 is built from 15 residues. CDR1 is KGHSH and CDR2 is LQKENI in the germline V gene. V shed 3 bases, J shed 7 bases, and the junction held 9 bases outside the gene matches. The DNA of the CDR3 is TGTGCCAGCTCACCTGCTAGCGGGAGAACGGGGGAGCAGTACTTC. Protein: CASSPASGRTGEQYF.

This clone has a single count. The chain uses TRBV2 and TRBJ1-3, with unresolved D. This CDR3 region has 11 residues. CDR1 and CDR2 (germline): SNHLY, FYNNEI. V gave up 6 bases and J gave up 7 bases, with 7 bases separating them. The CDR3 reads CASSSGNTIYF. The CDR3 coding sequence is TGTGCCAGCAGCTCGGGGAACACCATATATTTT.

Of note for this clone: Relative to the germline gene, one junction end is altered; a read error may explain this. This chain uses TRBV7-9 with TRBJ2-7; D perhaps matches TRBD2 (5 bases). CDR3 size: 12 residues. Per the germline V gene, CDR1 is SEHNR and CDR2 is FQNEAQ (reference sequence). The CDR3 reads CSSSFGTYEQYF. CDR3 sequence (DNA): TGTTCCAGCAGCTTCGGGACCTACGAGCAGTACTTC. Full variable domain (rest looked up from reference TRBV7-9 and TRBJ2-7): DTGVSQNPRHKITKRGQNVTFRCDPISEHNRLYWYRQTLGQGPEFLTYFQNEAQLEKSRLLSDRFSAERPKGSFSTLEIQRTEQGDSAMYLCSSSFGTYEQYFGPGTRLTVT.

This chain links TRBV18 with TRBJ1-5; tentative D call: TRBD1 (5 bases). This CDR3 has 15 residues. V lost 3 bases and J lost 3, with 12 bases in between. CDR1 and CDR2 from the germline V gene are KGHSH and LQKENI. The CDR3 bases are TGTGCCAGCTCACCGTCCGACAGCCTCAATCAGCCCCAGCATTTT. Translated, it gives CASSPSDSLNQPQHF.

The V and J genes are TRBV5-4 and TRBJ2-5, with 8 bases identical to TRBD1. J lost 4 bases, V lost 0 bases, and 2 bases had no gene match. The CDR3 is 14 residues long. Germline V lookup: CDR1 SGHNT, CDR2 YYREEE (reference sequence). The CDR3 region has the DNA TGTGCCAGCAGCTTGGCCAGGGGGCGAGAGACCCAGTACTTC. Protein: CASSLARGRETQYF.

V usage is TRBV11-3 and J usage is TRBJ2-3; D is ambiguous. The V end was cut by 1 base, the J end by 0 bases, with 5 bases between. The CDR3 has 14 residues. The germline V gene encodes CDR1 SGHNT and CDR2 YENEEA. The chain's CDR3 is CASSLGRSTDTQYF. The DNA for the CDR3 is TGTGCCAGCAGCTTAGGGCGGAGCACAGATACGCAGTATTTT.

This chain joins TRBV28 and TRBJ2-1; tentatively, D is TRBD1 (5 bases). CDR1 is MDHEN and CDR2 is SYDVKM in the germline V gene. Trimming pared 5 bases from V and 2 bases from J, leaving 7 bases between. The CDR3 sequence is 13 residues long. The CDR3 here is CASSQGTYNEQFF. In DNA form, the CDR3 reads TGTGCCAGCAGTCAGGGAACCTACAATGAGCAGTTCTTC. Together with reference TRBV28 and TRBJ2-1, the CDR3 gives the full variable domain: DVKVTQSSRYLVKRTGEKVFLECVQDMDHENMFWYRQDPGLGLRLIYFSYDVKMKEKGDIPEGYSVSREKKERFSLILESASTNQTSMYLCASSQGTYNEQFFGPGTRLTVL.

This clone was recorded only once. V and J are TRBV6-1 and TRBJ1-1; D gene unclear. This CDR3 region has 13 residues. Looked up from germline, CDR1 is MNHNS and CDR2 is SASEGT. Trimming stripped 4 bases from V and 8 bases from J, with 14 bases between. The CDR3 nucleotides read TGTGCCAGCAGTGTCCGGGAGACCCACGAAGCTTTCTTT. This codes for CASSVRETHEAFF.